The sequence of this T cell receptor beta chain was determined in a study of PD-L1 blockade in urothelial cancer (dated by TCRdb to about 2017). Study-level background: All patients started therapy around 2014 and received atezolizumab 1,200 mg intravenously every 3 weeks. About 90% of the roughly 29 patients were identified as males with urothelial cancer of bladder origin, and a prior smoking history was reported by 18 of 29 patients. Patients had an ECOG performance status of 0 or 1 and had received between 0 and 3 prior chemotherapy regimens. Blood samples were analyzed at 3 weeks after treatment start (second dose) and at 6 weeks after treatment start. Blood samples gave median yields of around 140,000 T cells and 65,000 to 85,000 unique TCRs, along with a median clonality of around 0.08. The study, an exploratory multi-omic analysis, examined somatic, immune and clinical correlates of response to PD-L1 blockade with atezolizumab in urothelial cancer. Pretreatment tumor samples, along with matched peripheral blood collected serially before and after atezolizumab treatment, underwent TCR sequencing. Durable clinical benefit meant progression-free survival longer than 6 months, and TCR features were also tested against progression-free and overall survival. Whole exome sequencing and RNA sequencing of pretreatment tumors were performed alongside TCR sequencing in the same patients. Durable clinical benefit was achieved by nine patients but not by the remaining 20. Pretreatment blood TCR-seq was available for 30 or so patients, at least one posttreatment blood collection was obtained for around 25 patients, and tumor TCR-seq was available for around 25 patients.

Regarding this clone: Its recognized antigen is unknown. No much larger clone exists at a distance of one base, and base qualities are not known.

Read against the paper, the sample's time point label means: pretreatment peripheral blood. A cohort of 25 to 30 patients with locally advanced or metastatic urothelial carcinoma, treated at Memorial Sloan Kettering on a trial protocol, was included. Peripheral blood mononuclear cells were collected pretreatment and during treatment, at between 1 and 8 total time points per patient. The Qiagen DNeasy Blood extraction kit was used to purify genomic DNA from total PBMCs and from tumor samples. PBMCs were collected pretreatment and during treatment and were isolated and stored as previously described. What the study reported, not specific to this receptor: Because the sample size was small (n of about 29) and many exploratory analyses were performed, the results are intended to be hypothesis-generating. Among patients with durable benefit, tumor-associated TCR clones showed greater expansion in peripheral blood 3 weeks after treatment started (n ≈ 22, p = 0.022). Improved progression-free and overall survival was found to be associated with pretreatment peripheral blood TCR clonality below the median.

Each PCR received spiked-in synthetic TCR analog templates so that absolute template abundance could be estimated from read counts. Using the immunoSEQ assay, TCRbeta CDR3 regions were amplified from genomic DNA with bias-controlled V and J gene primers. Sequencing of rearranged TCRbeta segments was performed at approximately 20X coverage. On the authors' methods: Clustering was used to correct sequencing errors, and CDR3s were annotated against IMGT to assign V, D and J genes. Out-of-frame and stop-codon sequences were excluded, and only productive TCRbeta rearrangements were used in downstream analyses. Clonality was computed as one minus Shannon entropy normalized by the log of the number of unique productive sequences. Fisher's exact test with Benjamini-Hochberg correction, at a threshold of adjusted p below 0.01, was used to find clones that differed between time points or between blood and tumor. In its TCRdb copy, this immuneACCESS table keeps in-frame sequences only and misses some clones. Where compared with another copy, unresolved V genes explain less than half of these, and the others have no known cause. V, J and clone size are those of that table, while D and trimming were read from the DNA. This sample has about 95,000 clones in its table, and around 86% of those were observed once. Jointly, the top ten make up roughly 2% of the sample.

V is trimmed back by 6 bases and J by 2 bases, and the junction contains 18 bases that no gene match accounts for. CDR1 and CDR2 are drawn from the germline V gene (reference sequence): SSHAT, FNYEAQ. Measured from the cysteine to the phenylalanine, the CDR3 is 18 residues long. The CDR3 DNA has 54 bases and is translated from base 1. The sequencing here drew on PBMCs, taken around atezolizumab (anti-PD-L1) treatment. This receptor chain uses TRBV7-7 and TRBJ1-2; 7 bases in between match TRBD1. The TCR comes from a man aged 60-69 years with urothelial cancer. The DNA sequence is given as TGTGCCAGCAGTTCGCTCGGGACATACCGGACAGGAAACTATGGCTACACCTTC. Its amino acids are CASSSLGTYRTGNYGYTF.